These T cell receptor beta chains were read from a single sample in a study of breast tumors, draining lymph nodes, adjacent tissues. TCRdb processed the multiplex PCR reads anew with MiXCR; each CDR3 protein has one entry. The sample holds some 100,000 distinct CDR3 sequences, 21% seen once. Sequencing was carried out using axillary lymph node tissue. Receptors were obtained from a female donor with breast cancer. Some clones in this sample may be carry-over from other donors' samples. Each CDR3 is given without its conserved first and last residue. The order of the fields is V gene, CDR3 protein.

TRBV12-3/TRBV12-4 ASSSGRVVNQPQH
TRBV11-3 ASSASGPPRDQGGEKLF
TRBV6-2/TRBV6-3 ASSRTDSNQPQH
TRBV19 ATYGGTGVYGYT
TRBV2 ASRQGARDSPLH
TRBV18 ASSPGPSSSGNTIY
TRBV6-6 ASSPSSGLSYNEQF
TRBV2 ASTPGGGNTEAF
TRBV27 ASKTQNYGYT
TRBV6-4 ASRDRLGEQF
TRBV27 ASRHLDSDHYGYT
TRBV6-5 ASSYYRDSHEQY
TRBV7-2 ASSRGRSGGYEQY
TRBV4-2 ASSQTDRGREKLF
TRBV27 ASSLSLAQNIQY
TRBV3-1 ASSQDPRPEAYEQY
TRBV27 ASSLVGTGGSNEKLF
TRBV20-1 SAIAGAYNEQF
TRBV6-5 ASSYSGGLNQPQH
TRBV7-9 ASRPPGQGEQY
TRBV2 ASSVRDGGELTYEQY
TRBV2 ASSFTGELF
TRBV2 ASTTGPSETQY
TRBV10-3 AISGAGARGYGYT
TRBV7-3 ASSLTGGAAYEQY
TRBV7-9 ASSLEGLGGYT
TRBV3-1 ASSPLPQDEQF
TRBV12-3/TRBV12-4 ASSVTGTRGKGEQF
TRBV7-2 ASSFWRDYGYT
TRBV2 ASSEKTTGTYQETQY
TRBV4-1 ASSAGDRGSNYGYT
TRBV24-1 ATSDVGMGDTGELF
TRBV9 ASSVGQGAETQY
TRBV6-6 ASSYLGRNQPQH
TRBV5-1 ASSIGQAKGEKLF
TRBV7-6 ASSLEGRGAQY
TRBV6-1 ASSEADRSPDTQY
TRBV20-1 SASGGLNSPLH
TRBV9 ASSASLEYEQY
TRBV5-6 ASSLIPSGLSYEQY
TRBV7-2 ASSLVEGTKNIQY
TRBV4-2 ASSQEEDSPLH
TRBV19 ASSTDRGEKLF
TRBV18 ASSPGMTDGYT
TRBV5-1 ASRGQGWYEQY
TRBV4-1 ASSPMGGGHHTQY
TRBV4-2 ASSQDRGLAGVGEQF
TRBV5-1 ASSLVTGRTDTQY
TRBV19 ASTRQKYNEKLF
TRBV7-9 ASSHMRFLSGDTQY
TRBV4-1 ASSQRTGTGITDTQY
TRBV12-3/TRBV12-4 ASSQNRDQPQH